Detailed here is one TCR beta chain. Its antigen is as yet unknown. The data belong to a study of T cells in Graves' hyperthyroidism and ophthalmopathy. Researchers barred patients who had uncontrolled infection, other autoimmune disease, pregnancy or lactation. The PBMCs studied were ones that came from about 10 ml fresh peripheral blood. The CDR3 regions of TCR beta were amplified from RNA transcripts. First-round RT-PCR targeting the TCR CDR3 was performed with the HTBI primer set. MiXCR, applied by TCRdb to the multiplex PCR reads, yields one record per CDR3 protein. This sample yields roughly 100,000 distinct CDR3 sequences, of which roughly 47% are seen a single time; roughly 26% belongs to the top ten. Study-wide points: Expanded thyroid clonotypes (above 0.001) were mostly also found in blood. In the analysis, a 13 V-J model separated ophthalmopathy from stable hyperthyroidism.

The TCR comes from a man aged 35 to 55 with Graves' hyperthyroidism. Sample: blood.

The CDR3 nucleotides read TGTGCCAGCAGGAGAACGACGGGGCTAGCGGGATATGGTGAGCAGTTCTTC. Translation: CASRRTTGLAGYGEQFF. This chain links TRBV2 with TRBJ2-1; TRBD2 matches at 9 bases. J lost 9 bases, V lost 6 bases, and 18 bases had no gene match. This CDR3 has 17 residues. CDR1 is SNHLY, CDR2 FYNNEI, per germline.